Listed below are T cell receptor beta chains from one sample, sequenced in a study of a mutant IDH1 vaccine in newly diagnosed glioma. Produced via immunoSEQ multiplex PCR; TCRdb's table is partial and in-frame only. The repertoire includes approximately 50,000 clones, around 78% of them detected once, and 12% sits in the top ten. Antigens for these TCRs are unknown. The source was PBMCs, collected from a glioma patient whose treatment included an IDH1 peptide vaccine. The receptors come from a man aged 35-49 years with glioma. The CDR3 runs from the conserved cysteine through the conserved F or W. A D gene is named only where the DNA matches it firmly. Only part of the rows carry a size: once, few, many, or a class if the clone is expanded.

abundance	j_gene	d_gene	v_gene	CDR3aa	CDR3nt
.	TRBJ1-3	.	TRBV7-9	CATRTQSSGNTIYF	TGTGCCACCAGAACCCAGAGCTCTGGAAACACCATATATTTT
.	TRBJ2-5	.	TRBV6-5	CASSYSNRGETQYF	TGTGCCAGCAGTTACTCGAATCGGGGGGAGACCCAGTACTTC
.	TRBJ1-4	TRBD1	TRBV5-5	CASSGTGGMEKLFF	TGTGCCAGCAGCGGGACAGGGGGGATGGAAAAACTGTTTTTT
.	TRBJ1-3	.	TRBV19	CASMGRIYSSGNTIYF	TGTGCCAGTATGGGCCGCATCTACAGCTCTGGAAACACCATATATTTT
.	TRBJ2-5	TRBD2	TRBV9	CASSRSGRPQETQYF	TGTGCCAGCAGCCGTAGCGGGAGGCCCCAAGAGACCCAGTACTTC
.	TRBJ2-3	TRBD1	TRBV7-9	CASTLGQGLRGVDTQYF	TGTGCCAGCACCCTAGGACAGGGGTTGAGGGGTGTGGATACGCAGTATTTT
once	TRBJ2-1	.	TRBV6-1	CASIPGTAYYNEQFF	TGTGCCAGCATTCCCGGGACGGCGTACTACAATGAGCAGTTCTTC
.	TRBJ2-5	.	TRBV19	CASSIRWTEETQYF	TGTGCCAGTAGTATACGCTGGACAGAGGAGACCCAGTACTTC
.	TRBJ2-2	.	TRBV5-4	CASSLGGQLRNTGELFF	TGTGCCAGCAGCTTGGGTGGACAGTTACGGAACACCGGGGAGCTGTTTTTT
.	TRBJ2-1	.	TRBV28	CASSPSGKSYNEQFF	TGTGCCAGCAGCCCTTCCGGCAAATCCTACAATGAGCAGTTCTTC
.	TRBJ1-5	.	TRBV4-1	CASSAGDQPQHF	TGCGCCAGCAGCGCCGGGGACCAGCCCCAGCATTTT
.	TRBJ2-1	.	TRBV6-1	CASSAEYNEQFF	TGTGCCAGCAGCGCGGAGTACAATGAGCAGTTCTTC
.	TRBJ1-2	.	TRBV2	CASILNRDYGYTF	TGTGCCAGCATACTTAACAGGGACTATGGCTACACCTTC
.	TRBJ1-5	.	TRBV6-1	CASSGREPYSNQPQHF	TGTGCCAGCAGTGGTAGGGAACCTTATAGCAATCAGCCCCAGCATTTT
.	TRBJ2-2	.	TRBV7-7	CASSFSTGELFF	TGTGCCAGCAGCTTCAGCACCGGGGAGCTGTTTTTT
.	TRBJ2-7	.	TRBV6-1	CASRDQGGREQYF	TGTGCCAGCAGAGATCAAGGGGGGAGAGAGCAGTACTTC
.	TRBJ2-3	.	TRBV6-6	CASSYSERDTQYF	TGTGCCAGCAGTTACTCGGAGCGGGATACGCAGTATTTT
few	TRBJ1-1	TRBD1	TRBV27	CASSFRDRRAEAFF	TGTGCCAGCAGTTTTAGGGACAGGAGGGCTGAAGCTTTCTTT
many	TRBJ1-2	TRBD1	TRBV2	CASSGDSGTGVSNGYTF	TGTGCCAGCAGTGGGGATTCCGGGACAGGGGTTTCGAATGGCTACACCTTC
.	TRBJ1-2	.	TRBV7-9	CASSLIGVSPEGRGYTF	TGTGCCAGCAGCTTAATAGGGGTTAGCCCGGAAGGGAGGGGCTACACCTTC
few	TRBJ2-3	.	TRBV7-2	CASSSRLDYTDTQYF	TGTGCCAGCAGCTCGCGCTTGGATTACACAGATACGCAGTATTTT
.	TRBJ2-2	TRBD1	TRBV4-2	CASSPQDRTNTGELFF	TGTGCCAGCAGCCCCCAGGACAGGACGAACACCGGGGAGCTGTTTTTT
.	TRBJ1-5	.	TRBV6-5	CASTPALGSNQPQHF	TGTGCCAGCACCCCGGCTTTGGGAAGCAATCAGCCCCAGCATTTT
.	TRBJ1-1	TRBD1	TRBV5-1	CASSLGPDRAMNTEAFF	TGCGCCAGCAGCTTGGGTCCGGACAGGGCTATGAACACTGAAGCTTTCTTT
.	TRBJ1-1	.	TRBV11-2	CASSLGVNTEAFF	TGTGCCAGCAGCTTAGGAGTTAACACTGAAGCTTTCTTT
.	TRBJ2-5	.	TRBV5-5	CASSLSAGIPETQYF	TGTGCCAGCAGCTTGAGTGCGGGTATACCAGAGACCCAGTACTTC
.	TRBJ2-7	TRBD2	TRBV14	CASSQGLAGGGYEQYF	TGTGCCAGCAGCCAAGGACTAGCGGGAGGGGGATACGAGCAGTACTTC
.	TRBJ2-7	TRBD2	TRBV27	CASSLGGGGDEQYF	TGTGCCAGCAGTTTAGGTGGCGGGGGGGACGAGCAGTACTTC
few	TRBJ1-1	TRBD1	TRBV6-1	CASRGTVGNTEAFF	TGTGCCAGCAGAGGGACAGTTGGTAACACTGAAGCTTTCTTT